The 28 T cell receptor beta chains reported below all come from one sample, sequenced in a study of graft-versus-host responses after intestinal transplantation. Intraepithelial plus lamina propria lymphocytes were released by processing graft tissue. Method: immunoSEQ multiplex PCR; TCRdb's copy keeps in-frame clones and lacks some. The data contain about 1,900 clones, 85% to 90% of them singletons. The specimen was ileum tissue, collected less than 70 days after transplant. The source of these receptors is a human patient who received an intestinal transplant, so some T cells may come from the graft donor.

The chain carries TRBV4-1 and TRBJ2-7; D is undetermined. CDR1 is MGHRA, CDR2 YSYEKL, per germline. The CDR3 totals 15 residues. V lost 0 bases to trimming and J lost 2 bases, with 11 bases between them. This chain's CDR3 is CASSQDNSPTYEQYF. The DNA of the CDR3 is TGCGCCAGCAGCCAAGATAATAGCCCCACCTACGAGCAGTACTTC.

The chain carries TRBV5-4 and TRBJ1-2; D remains unclear. This CDR3 is 16 amino acids long. Looked up from germline, CDR1 is SGHNT and CDR2 is YYREEE (reference sequence). Trimming cost V 7 bases and J 4 bases, with 23 bases left between them. The CDR3 region is CASEGGLPGKTYGYTF. The CDR3 region has the DNA TGTGCCAGCGAAGGCGGCTTACCAGGAAAGACCTATGGCTACACCTTC.

This chain joins TRBV6-5 and TRBJ1-1; D is unresolved. Trimming removed 2 bases from V and 4 bases from J, with 11 bases in between. This CDR3 spans 14 amino acids. The germline V gene has CDR1 MNHEY and CDR2 SVGAGI. The CDR3 sequence is CASSYTGRGTEAFF. The CDR3 DNA follows: TGTGCCAGCAGTTACACCGGGAGAGGCACTGAAGCTTTCTTT.

The rearrangement uses TRBV9 and TRBJ2-2, with D maybe TRBD1 (6 bases). Germline-derived CDR1 and CDR2 are SGDLS and YYNGEE. Trimming shortened V by 7 bases and J by 1 base, and 11 bases separated the two germline ends. The CDR3 sequence is 14 residues long. The CDR3 protein is CASSRTENTGELFF. The CDR3, as DNA: TGTGCCAGCTCCCGGACAGAGAACACCGGGGAGCTGTTTTTT. The whole variable domain, filled in from reference TRBV9 and TRBJ2-2, reads DSGVTQTPKHLITATGQRVTLRCSPRSGDLSVYWYQQSLDQGLQFLIQYYNGEERAKGNILERFSAQQFPDLHSELNLSSLELGDSALYFCASSRTENTGELFFGEGSRLTVL.

This rearrangement joins TRBV7-6 to TRBJ2-2; D remains ambiguous. Germline V gives CDR1 SGHVS, CDR2 FNYEAQ. With 2 bases removed from V and 1 base from J, the gap between germline ends came to 5 bases. This CDR3 has 14 residues. In nucleotides, the CDR3 is TGTGCCAGCAGCTTATTCCGGAACACCGGGGAGCTGTTTTTT. Translating it yields CASSLFRNTGELFF.

J is TRBJ2-1 and V is TRBV28, with D unclear. The CDR3 runs 15 residues. Germline values: CDR1 MDHEN, CDR2 SYDVKM. The V and J ends lost 4 bases and 0 bases respectively, with 10 bases between them. CDR3 loop: CASSYRVFSYNEQFF. CDR3 coding DNA: TGTGCCAGCAGTTATAGGGTGTTCTCCTACAATGAGCAGTTCTTC.

V gene TRBV6-4 combines with J gene TRBJ2-3; TRBD2 is a possible D gene (5 bases). The germline gives CDR1 MRHNA, CDR2 SNTAGT. This CDR3 has 12 amino acids. V lost 5 bases, J lost 6 bases, and 9 bases lay in between. CDR3 bases: TGTGCCAGCAGTCCCGGCGGGGATACGCAGTATTTT. This gives the protein CASSPGGDTQYF.

The J gene is TRBJ1-1, the V gene TRBV11-3; D not certain. Deletions cut 1 base from V and 1 base from J, with 10 bases between. The CDR3 sequence is 15 residues long. Germline CDR1 and CDR2: SGHNT and YENEEA. The CDR3 bases are TGTGCCAGCAGCTTAGGCCCTTTACAGAACACTGAAGCTTTCTTT. Translated, it gives CASSLGPLQNTEAFF.

V and J are TRBV18 and TRBJ2-1; TRBD2 agrees at 13 bases. The V and J ends lost 4 bases and 13 bases, in that order; junction bases with no gene match: 4. In germline, CDR1 is KGHSH, CDR2 LQKENI. This CDR3 is 13 amino acids long. The CDR3 sequence is CASSLGLAGDQFF. CDR3 nucleotide sequence: TGTGCCAGCTCACTAGGACTAGCGGGAGACCAGTTCTTC.

This clone was recorded once. This chain links TRBV29-1 with TRBJ1-1; D gene uncertain. V was clipped by 2 bases and J by 8 bases, with 9 bases between them. The CDR3 spans 11 residues. Germline lookup yields CDR1 SQVTM and CDR2 ANQGSEA. CDR3 sequence (DNA): TGCAGCGTTGAAAAGGGAATGGAAGCTTTCTTT. Amino acids: CSVEKGMEAFF.

The chain carries TRBV10-3 and TRBJ1-1; tentatively, D is TRBD1 (6 bases). V was clipped by 4 bases and J by 0 bases, with 12 bases between them. CDR3 length: 15 amino acids. Per the germline V gene, CDR1 is ENHRY and CDR2 is SYGVKD. The CDR3 protein is CAISGRDNMNTEAFF. The CDR3 DNA follows: TGTGCCATCAGTGGCCGGGACAACATGAACACTGAAGCTTTCTTT.

This chain joins TRBV6-5 and TRBJ2-3, with unresolved D. Trimming took 2 bases from V and 0 from J, leaving 3 bases between them. This CDR3 has 13 amino acids. Germline CDR1 is MNHEY and CDR2 is SVGAGI. The CDR3 DNA reads TGTGCCAGCAGTTACAGGAGCACAGATACGCAGTATTTT. This codes for CASSYRSTDTQYF.

The table lists this clone with a few counts. CDR3 nucleotide sequence: TGTGCCAGCAGCTTTAATTGGTGGATATACACTGAAGCTTTCTTT. This sequence encodes CASSFNWWIYTEAFF. This chain uses TRBV7-1 with TRBJ1-1; D unclear. TRBV7-1 qualifies as an ORF whose function is uncertain. The CDR3 contains 15 residues. V lost 4 bases to trimming and J lost 3 bases, with 15 bases between them.

This chain links TRBV30 with TRBJ2-7; D possibly matches TRBD1 or TRBD2 (5 bases each). CDR3 size: 15 residues. Germline CDR1 is GTSNPN and CDR2 is SVGIG (reference sequence). Between the trimmed V and J ends, which lost 3 bases and 4 bases, there was a span of 19 bases. The CDR3 protein is CAWSGDGKGWYEQYF. In nucleotides, the CDR3 is TGTGCCTGGAGCGGCGACGGGAAGGGGTGGTACGAGCAGTACTTC. Looking up the rest from reference TRBV30 and TRBJ2-7 gives the full variable domain: SQTIHQWPATLVQPVGSPLSLECTVEGTSNPNLYWYRQAAGRGLQLLFYSVGIGQISSEVPQNLSASRPQDRQFILSSKKLLLSDSGFYLCAWSGDGKGWYEQYFGPGTRLTVT.

As concerns this clone: Distinct nucleotide sequences in the sample also encode this CDR3. The chain couples TRBV5-4 to TRBJ2-1, with TRBD2 identical over 8 bases. The germline V gene has CDR1 SGHNT and CDR2 YYREEE (reference sequence). V lost 6 bases and J lost 7; bases outside the gene matches: 9. The CDR3 runs to 14 residues. The CDR3, as DNA: TGTGCCAGCAACCTAGCGGGCGGGTCTAATGAGCAGTTCTTC. Translation gives CASNLAGGSNEQFF.

The chain carries TRBV27 and TRBJ1-3, with D unclear. Trimming stripped 7 bases from V and 4 bases from J, with 14 bases between. The CDR3 runs to 14 residues. Germline CDR1 and CDR2: MNHEY and SMNVEV (reference sequence). The CDR3 here is CASTRSGRGNTIYF. CDR3 DNA sequence: TGTGCCAGCACTCGAAGCGGGCGCGGAAACACCATATATTTT.

This clone was observed a few times. One end of the junction does not line up with germline, which may come from a read error. The genes are TRBV5-1 and TRBJ1-4; 8 bases line up with TRBD1. This CDR3 contains 16 residues. CDR1 is SGHRS, CDR2 YFSETQ, per germline. The CDR3 spells CASSLGNRGFPEKLFF. DNA of the CDR3: TGTGCCAGCAGCTTGGGGAACAGGGGGTTCCCTGAAAAACTGTTTTTT.

This chain uses TRBV6-6 with TRBJ2-1; TRBD2 agrees at 9 bases. Germline V gene data show CDR1 as MNHNY and CDR2 as SVGAGI (reference sequence). This CDR3 comprises 14 residues. V dropped 7 bases and J dropped 7; count of bases not matched to a gene: 8. The CDR3 DNA sequence: TGTGCCAGCACCAAAGGGCGGGAGGGGAATGAGCAGTTCTTC. Amino acids: CASTKGREGNEQFF.

The chain has TRBV27 and TRBJ2-3, with D possibly TRBD2 on 6 matching bases. The V end lost 2 bases, the J end lost 2 bases, and 17 bases lay between the germline ends. The CDR3 has 17 amino acids. The germline CDR1 and CDR2 sequences are MNHEY and SMNVEV (reference sequence). This CDR3 reads CASSLRDSLAATDTQYF. The DNA of the CDR3 is TGTGCCAGCAGTTTAAGGGACTCTCTGGCTGCCACAGATACGCAGTATTTT.

The genes are TRBV5-6 and TRBJ2-7, with D tentatively TRBD1 or TRBD2 (5 bases each). Germline V lookup: CDR1 SGHDT, CDR2 YYEEEE. This CDR3 comprises 14 residues. Trimming took off 4 bases at V and 5 bases at J, with 16 bases between the two ends. For the CDR3, the DNA is TGTGCCAGCAGCCTAGGGGCCTCGGAGGACGAGCAGTACTTC. Encoded protein: CASSLGASEDEQYF.

CDR3 protein: CASSQGQHSSGANVLTF. DNA for the CDR3: TGTGCCAGCTCCCAGGGACAGCATTCCTCTGGGGCCAACGTCCTGACTTTC. This sequence joins TRBV18 and TRBJ2-6; 7 bases line up with TRBD1. The V segment lost 6 bases and the J segment 0 bases; nucleotides outside the gene matches: 8. This CDR3 contains 17 residues. Germline CDR1 KGHSH, CDR2 LQKENI.

This clone has a single count. The chain uses TRBV15 and TRBJ1-5; the D is unclear. Germline CDR1 LNHNV, CDR2 YYDKDF (reference sequence). Trimming pared 1 base from V and 0 bases from J, leaving 10 bases between. CDR3 length equals 16 residues. CDR3 sequence reads: CATSRVVLNSNQPQHF. The CDR3 DNA follows: TGTGCCACCAGCAGAGTCGTATTGAATAGCAATCAGCCCCAGCATTTT.

The chain has TRBV9 and TRBJ1-2, with TRBD1 as a possible D gene (6 bases). This CDR3 contains 15 residues. V was trimmed by 4 bases and J by 0 bases, leaving 13 bases between them. The germline V gene encodes CDR1 SGDLS and CDR2 YYNGEE. The CDR3 sequence is CASSRQVYSNYGYTF. The DNA for the CDR3 is TGTGCCAGCAGCCGACAGGTCTACTCTAACTATGGCTACACCTTC.

V gene TRBV4-1 combines with J gene TRBJ2-3; 7 bases map to TRBD2. This CDR3 contains 20 residues. The V segment lost 4 bases and the J segment 3 bases; nucleotides outside the gene matches: 22. Germline V gives CDR1 MGHRA, CDR2 YSYEKL. CDR3 residues: CASSLGWGTIPLVLTDTQYF. For the CDR3, the DNA is TGCGCCAGCAGCCTAGGATGGGGGACTATCCCTCTCGTCCTGACAGATACGCAGTATTTT.

The V call is TRBV7-2, the J call TRBJ2-1; the D gene is possibly TRBD2 (7 bases). CDR3 length: 14 residues. Germline values: CDR1 SGHTA, CDR2 FQGNSA. V lost 1 base to trimming and J lost 9 bases, with 13 bases between them. CDR3 sequence: CASSLVGGRIEQFF. The CDR3 DNA sequence: TGTGCCAGCAGCTTAGTCGGGGGGCGCATTGAGCAGTTCTTC.

The chain links TRBV27 to TRBJ1-2; 8 bases agree with TRBD1. The CDR3 has 13 residues. Germline-derived CDR1 and CDR2 are MNHEY and SMNVEV (reference sequence). The ends lost 8 bases at V and 4 bases at J; junction bases unmatched: 6. The DNA of the CDR3 is TGTGCCAGCTCCGGGACAGGCGTCTATGGCTACACCTTC. It codes for CASSGTGVYGYTF.

The chain uses TRBV18 and TRBJ2-2; TRBD2 aligns across 12 bases. The CDR3 runs to 16 residues. Germline V CDR1 and CDR2: KGHSH, LQKENI. Trimming at V came to 1 base and at J to 7 bases, leaving 4 bases not matched to a gene. The CDR3 DNA is TGTGCCAGCTCACCACGGACTAGCGGGATGGGCGGGGAGCTGTTTTTT. Translating gives CASSPRTSGMGGELFF. The complete variable domain, with remaining parts taken from reference TRBV18 and TRBJ2-2, reads NAGVMQNPRHLVRRRGQEARLRCSPMKGHSHVYWYRQLPEEGLKFMVYLQKENIIDESGMPKERFSAEFPKEGPSILRIQQVVRGDSAAYFCASSPRTSGMGGELFFGEGSRLTVL.

The chain recombines TRBV28 with TRBJ1-1; D remains ambiguous. The CDR3 extends over 13 amino acids. V gave up 5 bases and J gave up 0 bases, with 7 bases separating them. CDR1 and CDR2 from the germline V gene are MDHEN and SYDVKM. The CDR3 here is CASSPNMNTEAFF. The CDR3 DNA reads as TGTGCCAGCAGTCCAAACATGAACACTGAAGCTTTCTTT.